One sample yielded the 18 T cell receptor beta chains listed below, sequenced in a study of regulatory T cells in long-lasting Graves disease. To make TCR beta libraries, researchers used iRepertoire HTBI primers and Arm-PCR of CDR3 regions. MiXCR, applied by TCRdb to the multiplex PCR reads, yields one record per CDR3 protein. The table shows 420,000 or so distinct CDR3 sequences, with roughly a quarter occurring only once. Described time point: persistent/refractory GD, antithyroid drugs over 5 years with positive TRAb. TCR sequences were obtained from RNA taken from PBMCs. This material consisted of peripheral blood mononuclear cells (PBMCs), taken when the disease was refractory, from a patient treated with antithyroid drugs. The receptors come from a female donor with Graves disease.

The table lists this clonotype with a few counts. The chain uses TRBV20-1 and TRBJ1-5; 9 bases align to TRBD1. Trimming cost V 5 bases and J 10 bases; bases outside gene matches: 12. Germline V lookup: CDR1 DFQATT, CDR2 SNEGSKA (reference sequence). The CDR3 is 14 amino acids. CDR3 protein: CSAQSGTGTQPQHF. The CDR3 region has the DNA TGCAGTGCTCAATCCGGGACAGGGACCCAACCCCAGCATTTT.

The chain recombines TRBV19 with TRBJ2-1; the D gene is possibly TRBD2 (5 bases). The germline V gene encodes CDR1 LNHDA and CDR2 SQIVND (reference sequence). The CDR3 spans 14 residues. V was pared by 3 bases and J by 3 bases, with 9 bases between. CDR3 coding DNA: TGTGCCAGTAGTATCAGCGGAGTCTACAATGAGCAGTTCTTC. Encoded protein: CASSISGVYNEQFF.

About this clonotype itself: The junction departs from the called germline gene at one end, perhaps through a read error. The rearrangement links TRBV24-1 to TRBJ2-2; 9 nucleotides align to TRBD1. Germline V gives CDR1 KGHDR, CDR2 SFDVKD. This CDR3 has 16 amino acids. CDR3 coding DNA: TGTGCCACCAGCTATGCCGGGACAGGGAACGCCGGGGAGCTGTTTTTT. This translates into CATSYAGTGNAGELFF.

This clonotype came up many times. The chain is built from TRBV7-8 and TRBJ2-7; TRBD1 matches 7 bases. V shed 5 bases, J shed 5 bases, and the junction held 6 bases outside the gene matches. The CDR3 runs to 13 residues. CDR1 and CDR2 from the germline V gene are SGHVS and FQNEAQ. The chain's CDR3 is CASSRYRGDEQYF. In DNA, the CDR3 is TGTGCCAGCAGCCGGTACAGGGGAGACGAGCAGTACTTC.

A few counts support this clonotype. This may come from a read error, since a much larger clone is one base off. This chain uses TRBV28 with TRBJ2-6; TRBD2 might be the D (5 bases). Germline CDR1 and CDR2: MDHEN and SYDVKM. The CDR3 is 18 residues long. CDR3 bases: TGTGCCGGCAGTTTATGGGGTCAGGCGGGCTCTGGGGCCAACGTCCTGACTTTC. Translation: CAGSLWGQAGSGANVLTF.

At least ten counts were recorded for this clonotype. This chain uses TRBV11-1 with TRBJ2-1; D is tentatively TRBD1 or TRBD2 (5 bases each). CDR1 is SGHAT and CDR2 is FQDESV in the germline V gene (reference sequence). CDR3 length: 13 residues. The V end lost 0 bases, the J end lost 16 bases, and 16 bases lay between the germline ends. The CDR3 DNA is TGTGCCAGCAGCTTAGCGGGACCCTTTGTAGCATTCTTC. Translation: CASSLAGPFVAFF.

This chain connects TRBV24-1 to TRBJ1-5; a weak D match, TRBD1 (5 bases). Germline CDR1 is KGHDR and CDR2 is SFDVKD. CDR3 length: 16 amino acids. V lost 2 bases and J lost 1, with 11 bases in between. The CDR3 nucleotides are TGTGCCACCAGTGATTCGGGGGTCCCCAGCAATCAGCCCCAGCATTTT. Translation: CATSDSGVPSNQPQHF.

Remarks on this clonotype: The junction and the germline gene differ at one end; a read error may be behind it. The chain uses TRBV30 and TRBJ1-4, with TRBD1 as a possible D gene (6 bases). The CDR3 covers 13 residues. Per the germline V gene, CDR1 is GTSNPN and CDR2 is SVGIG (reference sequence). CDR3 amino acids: CVWTGTKFGKLFF. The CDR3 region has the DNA TGTGTCTGGACCGGGACAAAATTTGGAAAACTGTTTTTT.

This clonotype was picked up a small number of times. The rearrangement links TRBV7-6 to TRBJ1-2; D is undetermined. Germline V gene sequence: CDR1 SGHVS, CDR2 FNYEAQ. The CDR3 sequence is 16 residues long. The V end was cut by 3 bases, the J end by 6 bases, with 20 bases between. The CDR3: CASSLAPRLARDGYTF. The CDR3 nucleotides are TGTGCCAGCAGCTTGGCCCCCCGTTTGGCGCGAGATGGCTACACCTTC.

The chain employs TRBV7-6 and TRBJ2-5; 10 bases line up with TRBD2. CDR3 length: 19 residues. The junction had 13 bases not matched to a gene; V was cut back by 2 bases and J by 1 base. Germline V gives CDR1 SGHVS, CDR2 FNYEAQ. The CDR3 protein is CASSLSWLAGVTPQETQYF. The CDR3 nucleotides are TGTGCCAGCAGCTTAAGTTGGCTAGCGGGAGTTACTCCCCAAGAGACCCAGTACTTC.

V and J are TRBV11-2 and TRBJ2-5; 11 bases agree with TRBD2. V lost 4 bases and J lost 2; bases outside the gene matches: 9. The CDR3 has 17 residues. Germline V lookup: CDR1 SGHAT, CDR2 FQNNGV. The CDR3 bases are TGTGCCAGCAGCTCCGGGTTGACTAGCGGGAAACAAGAGACCCAGTACTTC. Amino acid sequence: CASSSGLTSGKQETQYF.

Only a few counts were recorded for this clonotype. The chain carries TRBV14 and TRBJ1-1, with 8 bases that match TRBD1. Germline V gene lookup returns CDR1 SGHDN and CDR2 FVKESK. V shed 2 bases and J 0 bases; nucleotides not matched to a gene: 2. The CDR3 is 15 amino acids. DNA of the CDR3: TGTGCCAGCAGCCAACGACAGGGGATGAACACTGAAGCTTTCTTT. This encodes CASSQRQGMNTEAFF.

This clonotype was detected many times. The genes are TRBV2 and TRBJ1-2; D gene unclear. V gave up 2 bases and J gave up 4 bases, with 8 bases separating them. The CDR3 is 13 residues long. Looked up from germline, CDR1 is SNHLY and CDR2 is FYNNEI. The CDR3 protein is CASSELLGYGYTF. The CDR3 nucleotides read TGTGCCAGCAGTGAATTGTTAGGCTATGGCTACACCTTC.

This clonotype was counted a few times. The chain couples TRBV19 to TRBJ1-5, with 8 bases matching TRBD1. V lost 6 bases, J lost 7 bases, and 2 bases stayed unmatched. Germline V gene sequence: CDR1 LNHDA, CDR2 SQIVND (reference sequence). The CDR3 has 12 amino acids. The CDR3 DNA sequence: TGTGCCAGTAGGGACAGGGAGCAGCCCCAGCATTTT. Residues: CASRDREQPQHF.

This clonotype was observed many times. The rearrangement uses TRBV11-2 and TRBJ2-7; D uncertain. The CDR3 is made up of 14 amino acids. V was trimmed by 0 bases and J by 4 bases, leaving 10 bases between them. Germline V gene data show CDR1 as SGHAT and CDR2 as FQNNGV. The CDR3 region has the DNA TGTGCCAGCAGCTTAGACCGGGCCCAGTACGAGCAGTACTTC. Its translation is CASSLDRAQYEQYF.

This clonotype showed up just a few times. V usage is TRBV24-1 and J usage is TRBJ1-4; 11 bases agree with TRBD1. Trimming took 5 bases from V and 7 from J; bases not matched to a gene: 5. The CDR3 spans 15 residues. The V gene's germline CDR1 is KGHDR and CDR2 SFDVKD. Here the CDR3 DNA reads TGTGCCACCAGTGCCGCGGACAGGGGGCGTGAAAAACTGTTTTTT. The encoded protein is CATSAADRGREKLFF.

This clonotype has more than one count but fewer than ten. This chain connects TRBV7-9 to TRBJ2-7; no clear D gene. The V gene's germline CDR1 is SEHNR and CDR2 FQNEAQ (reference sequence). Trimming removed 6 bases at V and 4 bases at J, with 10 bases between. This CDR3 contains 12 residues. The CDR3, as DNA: TGTGCCAGCAGTCACGGCTGGTACGAGCAGTACTTC. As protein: CASSHGWYEQYF.

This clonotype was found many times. Here the CDR3 reads CASSLLMTNTEAFF. The CDR3 DNA follows: TGTGCCAGCAGTTTACTAATGACGAACACTGAAGCTTTCTTT. The chain employs TRBV28 and TRBJ1-1, with no clear D. Germline V gives CDR1 MDHEN, CDR2 SYDVKM. The V end was cut by 2 bases, the J end by 1 base, with 8 bases between. The CDR3 loop spans 14 amino acids.